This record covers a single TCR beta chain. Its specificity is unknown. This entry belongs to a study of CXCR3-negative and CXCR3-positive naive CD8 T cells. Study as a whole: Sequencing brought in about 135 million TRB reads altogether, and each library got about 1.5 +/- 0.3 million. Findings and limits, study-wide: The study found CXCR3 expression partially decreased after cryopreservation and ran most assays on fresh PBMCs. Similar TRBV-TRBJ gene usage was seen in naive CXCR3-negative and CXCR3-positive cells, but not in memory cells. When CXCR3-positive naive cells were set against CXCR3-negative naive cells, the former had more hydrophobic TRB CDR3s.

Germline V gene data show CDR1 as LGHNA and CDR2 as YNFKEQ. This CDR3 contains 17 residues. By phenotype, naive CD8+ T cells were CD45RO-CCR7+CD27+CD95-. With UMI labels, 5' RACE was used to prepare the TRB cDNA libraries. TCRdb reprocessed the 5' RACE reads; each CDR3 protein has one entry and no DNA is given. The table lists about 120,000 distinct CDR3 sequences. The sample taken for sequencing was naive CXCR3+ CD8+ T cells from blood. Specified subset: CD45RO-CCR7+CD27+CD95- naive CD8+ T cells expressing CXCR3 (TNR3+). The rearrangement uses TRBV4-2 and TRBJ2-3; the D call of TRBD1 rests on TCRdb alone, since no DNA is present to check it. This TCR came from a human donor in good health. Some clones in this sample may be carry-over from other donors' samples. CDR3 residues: CASSQALAGDDTDTQYF.